The entry that follows covers one T cell receptor (beta chain) sequence. This specimen belongs to a study of blood T cell repertoires in COVID-19. TCRdb's table, derived via immunoSEQ multiplex PCR, lists solely in-frame clones and lacks some. The profile shows 25,000 or so clones, roughly 94% of them singletons. The CDR3 has 13 residues. V lost 4 bases to trimming and J lost 10 bases; unmatched junction nucleotides: 7. CDR1 and CDR2 from the germline V gene are SNHLY and FYNNEI. The source of this sequence is a woman aged 50 to 60 with active COVID-19. The chain uses TRBV2 and TRBJ1-2; TRBD1 matches 9 bases. The sample comprised peripheral blood. The CDR3 loop reads CASSGTGTGYYTF. CDR3 nucleotides: TGTGCCAGCAGTGGAACCGGGACAGGGTACTACACCTTC.